Listed below are T cell receptor beta chains from one sample, sequenced in a study of preoperative IRX-2 immunotherapy in early breast cancer. Some clones are missing from TCRdb's copy, which holds only in-frame ones; the method was immunoSEQ multiplex PCR. The sample has 15,000 to 25,000 clones, around 81% seen once. The source material was lymph node tissue, sampled after IRX-2 immunotherapy. These receptors were obtained from a human donor with breast cancer. CDR3s include the opening cysteine and the closing phenylalanine or tryptophan. A D gene is named only where the DNA matches it firmly. Size tells how often a clone was seen (once, few, many) or the class of an expanded clone, and some rows leave it out.

j_call d_call v_call cdr3_length clone_size cdr3_aa cdr3_nt
TRBJ2-5 TRBD2 TRBV14 14 . CASSLGTSYETQYF TGTGCCAGCAGCCTCGGGACTAGCTACGAGACCCAGTACTTC
TRBJ2-1 . TRBV12-5 13 . CARPPQGGNEQFF TGTGCGAGGCCCCCCCAGGGGGGTAATGAGCAGTTCTTC
TRBJ1-1 TRBD1 TRBV11-3 14 . CASSAQTGGLGAFF TGTGCCAGCAGCGCCCAGACAGGGGGACTAGGGGCTTTCTTT
TRBJ2-1 . TRBV28 14 few CASSSPRQYNEQFF TGTGCCAGCAGTTCCCCCCGACAGTACAATGAGCAGTTCTTC
TRBJ2-3 . TRBV19 15 . CASSIKWPPWDTQYF TGTGCCAGTAGTATTAAATGGCCGCCTTGGGATACGCAGTATTTT
TRBJ1-1 . TRBV6-8 13 . CASRSGASTEAFF TGTGCCAGCCGGTCTGGGGCTTCCACTGAAGCTTTCTTT
TRBJ2-7 TRBD2 TRBV29-1 13 . CSVGRGGAGEQYF TGCAGCGTTGGCCGCGGGGGGGCCGGCGAGCAGTACTTC
TRBJ1-4 . TRBV29-1 13 . CSPPGTVREKLFF TGCAGCCCCCCAGGGACGGTTCGAGAAAAACTGTTTTTT
TRBJ1-1 . TRBV10-3 13 . CAISESQNTEAFF TGTGCCATCAGTGAGTCCCAAAATACTGAAGCTTTCTTT
TRBJ1-2 TRBD1 TRBV18 15 . CASSPSPGQGKTYTF TGTGCCAGCTCACCATCACCGGGACAGGGGAAAACCTACACCTTC
TRBJ1-3 . TRBV19 15 few CASSIAGYSGNTIYF TGTGCCAGTAGTATAGCCGGGTACTCTGGAAACACCATATATTTT
TRBJ1-3 . TRBV19 15 few CASSVAAFSGNTIYF TGTGCCAGTAGTGTCGCAGCCTTCTCTGGAAACACCATATATTTT
TRBJ2-5 . TRBV7-5 15 . CASSLVSGGQETQYF TGTGCCAGCAGCTTGGTTAGCGGGGGCCAAGAGACCCAGTACTTC
TRBJ2-5 . TRBV11-3 14 . CASSSRGLQETQYF TGTGCCAGCAGCTCCCGGGGACTGCAAGAGACCCAGTACTTC
TRBJ1-2 TRBD1 TRBV15 14 few CATSRDTGDYGYTF TGTGCCACCAGCAGAGATACAGGGGACTATGGCTACACCTTC
TRBJ1-3 . TRBV19 12 . CASSINSNTIYF TGTGCCAGTAGTATTAACAGCAACACCATATATTTT
TRBJ2-2 . TRBV19 14 . CASRRDFSTGELFF TGTGCCAGCCGTAGGGACTTCTCTACCGGGGAGCTGTTTTTT
TRBJ2-1 TRBD2 TRBV6-8 17 few CASRPPTSGRGFNEQFF TGTGCCAGCAGGCCGCCGACTAGCGGGAGGGGCTTTAATGAGCAGTTCTTC
TRBJ2-7 . TRBV6-8 15 . CASSGLGTLTYEQYF TGTGCCAGCAGTGGCTTGGGGACTCTCACCTACGAGCAGTACTTC
TRBJ2-5 TRBD1 TRBV19 13 . CASSLTGAQTQYF TGTGCCAGTAGTTTGACAGGGGCGCAGACCCAGTACTTC
TRBJ1-3 . TRBV6-8 13 . CASSFNAGNTIYF TGTGCCAGCAGTTTTAATGCCGGAAACACCATATATTTT
TRBJ1-2 TRBD1 TRBV15 15 few CATSRDLWDRAGYTF TGTGCCACCAGCAGAGATCTGTGGGACAGGGCTGGCTACACCTTC
TRBJ1-6 TRBD1 TRBV12-5 14 . CASRGQAYNSPLHF TGTGCCAGCCGCGGACAGGCCTATAATTCACCCCTCCACTTT
TRBJ1-3 . TRBV18 16 once CASSGLDGSSGNTIYF TGTGCCAGCTCTGGGCTGGACGGAAGCTCTGGAAACACCATATATTTT
TRBJ2-7 . TRBV6-8 14 . CASSARQSSYEQYF TGTGCCAGCAGTGCCCGACAGAGCTCCTACGAGCAGTACTTC
TRBJ2-2 . TRBV28 16 . CASSLTSFRGTGELFF TGTGCCAGCAGCTTGACTAGTTTCCGCGGCACCGGGGAGCTGTTTTTT
TRBJ2-3 . TRBV5-1 14 . CASSLVTLTDTQYF TGCGCCAGCAGCTTGGTTACACTCACAGATACGCAGTATTTT
TRBJ1-1 . TRBV6-8 13 . CASSSGVGSEAFF TGTGCCAGCAGTTCTGGCGTGGGGAGTGAAGCTTTCTTT